A single sample gave rise to the 7 T cell receptor beta chains below, sequenced in a study of T cells in Graves' hyperthyroidism and ophthalmopathy. Amplified regions were TCR beta CDR3 sequences from RNA transcripts. HTBI primers were employed in a first-round RT-PCR of the TCR CDR3. TCRdb passed the multiplex PCR reads through MiXCR, listing each CDR3 protein once. The sample shows about 840,000 distinct CDR3 sequences, 38% of them seen only once. The sample taken for sequencing was blood. These receptors all stem from a man aged 18-30 years with Graves' hyperthyroidism.

The sample holds a few counts of this clonotype. This rearrangement joins TRBV6-5 to TRBJ2-5; 10 bases align to TRBD1. Trimming took 5 bases from V and 3 from J; bases not matched to a gene: 6. The CDR3 sequence is 15 residues long. From germline, CDR1 is MNHEY and CDR2 SVGAGI. The chain's CDR3 is CASSDGTGDEETQYF. The CDR3 region has the DNA TGTGCCAGCAGTGACGGGACAGGGGATGAAGAGACCCAGTACTTC.

This clonotype was counted a few times. This chain links TRBV5-1 with TRBJ2-7; 11 nucleotides agree with TRBD1. Per germline, CDR1 SGHRS and CDR2 YFSETQ. The V segment lost 4 bases and the J segment 2 bases; nucleotides outside the gene matches: 8. The CDR3 spans 16 residues. Here the CDR3 reads CASSPGTGGLTYEQYF. The CDR3 bases are TGCGCCAGCAGCCCGGGGACAGGGGGGCTTACCTACGAGCAGTACTTC.

This clonotype was seen at least ten times. The chain joins TRBV19 to TRBJ2-5; D is undetermined. The length of the CDR3 is 15 residues. Trimming took 4 bases from V and 0 from J, leaving 12 bases between them. The germline V gene encodes CDR1 LNHDA and CDR2 SQIVND (reference sequence). The CDR3 protein is CASSTPNRYQETQYF. The CDR3 nucleotides are TGTGCCAGTAGTACGCCCAATCGGTACCAAGAGACCCAGTACTTC.

This clonotype was observed a handful of times. V is TRBV12-3 or TRBV12-4 and J is TRBJ1-1; 9 bases are a match to TRBD1. With 2 bases clipped from V and 3 bases from J, the junction kept 4 bases outside the gene matches. The CDR3 has 15 residues. The CDR3 loop is CASSLIWTGDTEAFF. The CDR3 DNA follows: TGTGCCAGCAGTTTAATTTGGACAGGGGACACTGAAGCTTTCTTT.

This clonotype was recorded at least ten times. This rearrangement joins TRBV2 to TRBJ1-1; perhaps TRBD1 as D (5 bases). Trimming removed 7 bases from V and 5 bases from J, with 8 bases in between. The CDR3 runs to 11 residues. The germline CDR1 and CDR2 sequences are SNHLY and FYNNEI. CDR3 in DNA: TGTGCCAGCACCAGGACAACTGAAGCTTTCTTT. This gives the protein CASTRTTEAFF.

This clonotype was counted only a few times. CDR3 DNA sequence: TGTGCCAGCAGGCAGGTGGGGGATGAAAAACTGTTTTTT. Protein product: CASRQVGDEKLFF. J is TRBJ1-4 and V is TRBV6-5; D perhaps matches TRBD1 (5 bases). The length of the CDR3 is 13 residues. Germline V gives CDR1 MNHEY, CDR2 SVGAGI. Between the trimmed V and J ends, which lost 6 bases and 6 bases, there was a span of 11 bases.

This clonotype was detected ten times or more. The chain is built from TRBV20-1 and TRBJ1-1; TRBD1 is a possible D gene (5 bases). CDR3 length: 12 amino acids. Germline V gene data show CDR1 as DFQATT and CDR2 as SNEGSKA (reference sequence). The V gene lost 6 bases and the J gene lost 1 base, with 9 bases spanning the gap. CDR3 protein: CSASQGNTEAFF. The CDR3 DNA sequence: TGCAGTGCGTCGCAGGGGAACACTGAAGCTTTCTTT.